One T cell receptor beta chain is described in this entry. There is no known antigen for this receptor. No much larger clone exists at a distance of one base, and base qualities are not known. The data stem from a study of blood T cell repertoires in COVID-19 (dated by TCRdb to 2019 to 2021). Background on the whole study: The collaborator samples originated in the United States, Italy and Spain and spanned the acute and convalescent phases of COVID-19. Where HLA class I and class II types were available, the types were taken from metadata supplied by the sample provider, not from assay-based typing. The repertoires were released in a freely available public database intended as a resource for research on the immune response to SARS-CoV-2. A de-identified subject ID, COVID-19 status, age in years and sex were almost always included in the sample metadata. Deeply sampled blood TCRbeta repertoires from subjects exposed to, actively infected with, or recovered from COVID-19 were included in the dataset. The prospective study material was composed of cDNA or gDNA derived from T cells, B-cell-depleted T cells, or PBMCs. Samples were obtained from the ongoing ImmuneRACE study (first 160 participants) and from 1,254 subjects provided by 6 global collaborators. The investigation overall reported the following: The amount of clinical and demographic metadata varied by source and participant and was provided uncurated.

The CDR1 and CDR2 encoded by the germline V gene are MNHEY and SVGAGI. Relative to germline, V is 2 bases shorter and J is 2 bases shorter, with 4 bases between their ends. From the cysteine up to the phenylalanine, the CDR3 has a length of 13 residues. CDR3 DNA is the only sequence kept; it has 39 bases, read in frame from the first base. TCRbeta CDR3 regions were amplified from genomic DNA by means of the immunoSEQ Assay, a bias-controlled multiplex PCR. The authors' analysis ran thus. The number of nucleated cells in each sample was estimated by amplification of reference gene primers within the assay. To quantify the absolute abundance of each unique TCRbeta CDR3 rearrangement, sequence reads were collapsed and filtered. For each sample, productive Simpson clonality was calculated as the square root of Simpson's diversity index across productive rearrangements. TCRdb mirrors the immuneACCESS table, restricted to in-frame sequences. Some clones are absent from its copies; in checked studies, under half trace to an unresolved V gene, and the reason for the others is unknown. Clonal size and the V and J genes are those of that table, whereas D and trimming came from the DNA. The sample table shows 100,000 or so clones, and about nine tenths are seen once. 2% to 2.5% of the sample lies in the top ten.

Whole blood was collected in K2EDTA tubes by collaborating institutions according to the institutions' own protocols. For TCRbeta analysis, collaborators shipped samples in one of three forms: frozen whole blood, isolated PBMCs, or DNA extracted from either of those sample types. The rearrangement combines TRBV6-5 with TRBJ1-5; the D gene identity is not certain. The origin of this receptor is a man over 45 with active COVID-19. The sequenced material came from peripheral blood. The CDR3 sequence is CASSYRGNQPQHF. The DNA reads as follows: TGTGCCAGCAGTTACCGGGGCAATCAGCCCCAGCATTTT.